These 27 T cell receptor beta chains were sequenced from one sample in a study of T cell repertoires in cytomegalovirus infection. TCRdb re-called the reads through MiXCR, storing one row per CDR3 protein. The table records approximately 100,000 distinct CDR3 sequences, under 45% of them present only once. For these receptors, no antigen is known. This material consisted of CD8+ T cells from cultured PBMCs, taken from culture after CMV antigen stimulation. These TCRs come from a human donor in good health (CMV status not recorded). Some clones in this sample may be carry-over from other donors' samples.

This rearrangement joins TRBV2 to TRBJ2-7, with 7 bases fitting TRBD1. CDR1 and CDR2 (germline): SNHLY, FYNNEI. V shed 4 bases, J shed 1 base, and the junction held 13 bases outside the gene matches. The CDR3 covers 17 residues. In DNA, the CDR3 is TGTGCCAGCAGTGCTACTCCCGGGACAGCCCTTTCCTACGAGCAGTACTTC. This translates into CASSATPGTALSYEQYF.

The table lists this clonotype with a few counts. CDR3 in amino acids: CASSRVLAGGNNEQFF. In DNA form, the CDR3 reads TGCGCCAGCAGCCGAGTACTAGCGGGGGGAAACAATGAGCAGTTCTTC. The chain links TRBV4-1 to TRBJ2-1; 12 bases fit TRBD2. There are 16 residues in the CDR3. Germline V gene data show CDR1 as MGHRA and CDR2 as YSYEKL. Trimming removed 4 bases from V and 5 bases from J; junction bases left unmatched: 6.

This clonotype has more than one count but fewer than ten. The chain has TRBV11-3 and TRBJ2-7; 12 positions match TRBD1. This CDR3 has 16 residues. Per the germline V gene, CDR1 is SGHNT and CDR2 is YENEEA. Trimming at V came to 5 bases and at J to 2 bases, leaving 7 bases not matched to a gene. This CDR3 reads CASSHGTGGETYEQYF. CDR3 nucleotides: TGTGCCAGCAGCCACGGGACAGGGGGCGAAACCTACGAGCAGTACTTC.

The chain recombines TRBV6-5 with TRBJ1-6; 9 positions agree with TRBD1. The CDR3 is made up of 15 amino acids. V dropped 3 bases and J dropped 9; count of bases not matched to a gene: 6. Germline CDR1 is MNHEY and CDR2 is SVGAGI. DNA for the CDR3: TGTGCCAGCAGTTATCGGACAGGGGAGCCTTCACCCCTCCACTTT. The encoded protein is CASSYRTGEPSPLHF.

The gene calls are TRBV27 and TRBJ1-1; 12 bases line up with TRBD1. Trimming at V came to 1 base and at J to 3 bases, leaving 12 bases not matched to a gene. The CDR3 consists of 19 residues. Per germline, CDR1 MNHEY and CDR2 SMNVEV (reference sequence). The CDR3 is CASSLFIFGTGGDYTEAFF. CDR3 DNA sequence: TGTGCCAGCAGTTTATTTATTTTTGGGACAGGGGGCGATTACACTGAAGCTTTCTTT.

The chain's CDR3 is CASSLALAGLYNEQFF. CDR3 nucleotide sequence: TGTGCCAGCAGCTTAGCACTAGCGGGACTTTACAATGAGCAGTTCTTC. The chain employs TRBV7-6 and TRBJ2-1; TRBD2 matches at 10 bases. CDR3 length equals 16 residues. Trimming at V came to 0 bases and at J to 4 bases, leaving 3 bases not matched to a gene. Per the germline V gene, CDR1 is SGHVS and CDR2 is FNYEAQ.

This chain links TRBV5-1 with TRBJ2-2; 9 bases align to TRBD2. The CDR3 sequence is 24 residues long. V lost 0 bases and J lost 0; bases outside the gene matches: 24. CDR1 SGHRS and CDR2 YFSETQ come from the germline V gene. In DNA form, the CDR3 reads TGCGCCAGCAGCTTGGTGGTTCCGCGTAGCGGGGGAGCCTTCTTCGATTCGAACACCGGGGAGCTGTTTTTT. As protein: CASSLVVPRSGGAFFDSNTGELFF.

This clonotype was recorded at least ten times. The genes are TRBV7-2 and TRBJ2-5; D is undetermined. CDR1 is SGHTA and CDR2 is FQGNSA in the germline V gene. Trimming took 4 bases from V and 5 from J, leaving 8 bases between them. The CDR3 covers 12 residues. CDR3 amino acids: CASSYASETQYF. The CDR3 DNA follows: TGTGCCAGCAGCTACGCCAGCGAGACCCAGTACTTC.

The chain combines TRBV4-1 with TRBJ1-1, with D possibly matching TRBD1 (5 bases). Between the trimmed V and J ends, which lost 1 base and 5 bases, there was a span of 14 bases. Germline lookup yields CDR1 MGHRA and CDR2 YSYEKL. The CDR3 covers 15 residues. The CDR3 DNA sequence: TGCGCCAGCAGCCAAGGGAGGGGTCGGGATACTGAAGCTTTCTTT. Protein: CASSQGRGRDTEAFF.

CDR3 sequence: CASSPLGGPYEQYF. Written as DNA, the CDR3 is TGTGCCAGCAGCCCCCTGGGGGGACCCTACGAGCAGTACTTC. This sequence joins TRBV9 and TRBJ2-7, with D tentatively TRBD2 (6 bases). In germline, CDR1 is SGDLS, CDR2 YYNGEE. Trimming took 4 bases from V and 2 from J, leaving 13 bases between them. CDR3 size: 14 residues.

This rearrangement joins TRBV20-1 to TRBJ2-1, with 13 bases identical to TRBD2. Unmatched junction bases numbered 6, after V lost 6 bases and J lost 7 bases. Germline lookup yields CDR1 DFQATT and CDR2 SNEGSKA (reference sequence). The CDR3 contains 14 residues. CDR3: CSAPGTSGENEQFF. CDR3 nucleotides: TGCAGTGCCCCCGGGACTAGCGGGGAAAATGAGCAGTTCTTC.

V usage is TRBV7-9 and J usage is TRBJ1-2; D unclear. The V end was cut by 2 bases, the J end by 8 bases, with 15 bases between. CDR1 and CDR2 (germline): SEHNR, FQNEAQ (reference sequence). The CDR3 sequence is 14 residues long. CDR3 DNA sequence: TGTGCCAGCAGCTTACCGGACTATAACGAGGGCTACACCTTC. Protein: CASSLPDYNEGYTF.

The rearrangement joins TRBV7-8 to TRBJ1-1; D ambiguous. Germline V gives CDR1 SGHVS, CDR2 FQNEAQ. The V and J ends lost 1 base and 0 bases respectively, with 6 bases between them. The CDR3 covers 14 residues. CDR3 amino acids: CASSLESMNTEAFF. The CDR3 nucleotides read TGTGCCAGCAGCTTAGAGAGCATGAACACTGAAGCTTTCTTT.

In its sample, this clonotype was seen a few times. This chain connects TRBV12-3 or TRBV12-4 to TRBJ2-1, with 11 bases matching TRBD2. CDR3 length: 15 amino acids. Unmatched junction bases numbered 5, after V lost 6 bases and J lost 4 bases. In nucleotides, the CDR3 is TGTGCCAGCAGCTACCGACTAGCGGGGTACAATGAGCAGTTCTTC. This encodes CASSYRLAGYNEQFF.

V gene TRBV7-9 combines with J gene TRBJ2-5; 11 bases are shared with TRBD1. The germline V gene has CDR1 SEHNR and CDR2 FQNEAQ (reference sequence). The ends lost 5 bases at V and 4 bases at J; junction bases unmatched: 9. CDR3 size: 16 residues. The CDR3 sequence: CASSLGTGGARETQYF. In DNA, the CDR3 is TGTGCCAGCAGCCTCGGGACAGGGGGGGCGAGAGAGACCCAGTACTTC.

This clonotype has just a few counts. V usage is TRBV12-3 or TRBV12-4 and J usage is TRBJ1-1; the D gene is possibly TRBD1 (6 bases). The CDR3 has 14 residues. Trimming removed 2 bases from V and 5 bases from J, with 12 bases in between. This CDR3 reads CASSLSGGRTEAFF. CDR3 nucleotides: TGTGCCAGCAGTTTATCTGGGGGCCGAACTGAAGCTTTCTTT.

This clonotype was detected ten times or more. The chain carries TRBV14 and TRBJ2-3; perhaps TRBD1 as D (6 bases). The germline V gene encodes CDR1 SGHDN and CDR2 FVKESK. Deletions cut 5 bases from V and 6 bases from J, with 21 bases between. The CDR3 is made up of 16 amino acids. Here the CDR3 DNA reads TGTGCCAGCAGCTATAACCAAGAGCTCCAGGGGGATACGCAGTATTTT. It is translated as CASSYNQELQGDTQYF.

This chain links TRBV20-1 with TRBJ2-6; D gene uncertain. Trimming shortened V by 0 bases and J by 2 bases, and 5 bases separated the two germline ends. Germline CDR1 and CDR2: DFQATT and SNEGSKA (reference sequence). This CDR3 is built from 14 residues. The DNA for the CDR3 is TGCAGTGCTAGAGAGCAGGCTGGGGCCAACGTCCTGACTTTC. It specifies CSAREQAGANVLTF.

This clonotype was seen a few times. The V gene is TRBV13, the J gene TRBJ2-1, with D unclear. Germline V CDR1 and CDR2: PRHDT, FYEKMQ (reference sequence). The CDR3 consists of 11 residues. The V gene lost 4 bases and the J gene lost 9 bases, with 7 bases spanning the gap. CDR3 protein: CASSWVAEQFF. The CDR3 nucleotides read TGTGCCAGCAGCTGGGTTGCTGAGCAGTTCTTC.

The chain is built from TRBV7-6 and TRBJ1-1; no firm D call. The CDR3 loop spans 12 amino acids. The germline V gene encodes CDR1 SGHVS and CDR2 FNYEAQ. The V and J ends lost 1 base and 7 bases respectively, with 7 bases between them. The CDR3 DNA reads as TGTGCCAGCAGCTTAGGGGGTAATGAAGCTTTCTTT. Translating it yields CASSLGGNEAFF.

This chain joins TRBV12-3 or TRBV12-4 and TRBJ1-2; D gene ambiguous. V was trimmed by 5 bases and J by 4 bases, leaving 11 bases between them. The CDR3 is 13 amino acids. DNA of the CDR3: TGTGCCAGCAGTCCATCGGACCTCTATGGCTACACCTTC. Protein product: CASSPSDLYGYTF.

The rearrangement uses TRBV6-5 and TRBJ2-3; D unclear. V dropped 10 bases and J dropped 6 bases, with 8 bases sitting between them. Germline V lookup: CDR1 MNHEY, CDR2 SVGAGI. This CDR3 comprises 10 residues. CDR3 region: CATETDTQYF. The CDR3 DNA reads TGTGCCACCGAAACGGATACGCAGTATTTT.

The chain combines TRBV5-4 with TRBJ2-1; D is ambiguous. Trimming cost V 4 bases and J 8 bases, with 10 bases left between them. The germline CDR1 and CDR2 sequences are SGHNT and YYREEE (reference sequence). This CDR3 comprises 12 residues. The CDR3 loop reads CASSARPDEQFF. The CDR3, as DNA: TGTGCCAGCAGCGCCCGGCCCGATGAGCAGTTCTTC.

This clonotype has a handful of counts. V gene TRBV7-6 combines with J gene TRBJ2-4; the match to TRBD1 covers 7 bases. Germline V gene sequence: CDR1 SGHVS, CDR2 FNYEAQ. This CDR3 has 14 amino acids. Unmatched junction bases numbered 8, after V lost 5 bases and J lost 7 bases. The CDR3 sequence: CASSPTGSRNIQYF. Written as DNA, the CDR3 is TGTGCCAGCAGCCCGACAGGGTCTAGGAACATTCAGTACTTC.

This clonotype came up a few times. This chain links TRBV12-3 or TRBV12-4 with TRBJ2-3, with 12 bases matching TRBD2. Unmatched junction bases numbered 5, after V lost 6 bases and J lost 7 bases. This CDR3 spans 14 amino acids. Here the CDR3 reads CASSPTSGGHTQYF. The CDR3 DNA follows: TGTGCCAGCAGCCCGACTAGCGGGGGTCATACGCAGTATTTT.

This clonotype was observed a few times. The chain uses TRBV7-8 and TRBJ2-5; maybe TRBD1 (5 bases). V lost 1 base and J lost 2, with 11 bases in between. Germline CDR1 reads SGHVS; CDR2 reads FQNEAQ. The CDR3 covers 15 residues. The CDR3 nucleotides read TGTGCCAGCAGCTTAGTGCCAGGGCGTCAAGAGACCCAGTACTTC. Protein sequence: CASSLVPGRQETQYF.

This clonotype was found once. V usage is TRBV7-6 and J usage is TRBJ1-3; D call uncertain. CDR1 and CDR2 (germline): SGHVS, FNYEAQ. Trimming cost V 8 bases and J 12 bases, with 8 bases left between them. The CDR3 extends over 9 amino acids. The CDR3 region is CASAPSIYF. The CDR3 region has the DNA TGTGCCAGCGCACCCAGCATATATTTT.